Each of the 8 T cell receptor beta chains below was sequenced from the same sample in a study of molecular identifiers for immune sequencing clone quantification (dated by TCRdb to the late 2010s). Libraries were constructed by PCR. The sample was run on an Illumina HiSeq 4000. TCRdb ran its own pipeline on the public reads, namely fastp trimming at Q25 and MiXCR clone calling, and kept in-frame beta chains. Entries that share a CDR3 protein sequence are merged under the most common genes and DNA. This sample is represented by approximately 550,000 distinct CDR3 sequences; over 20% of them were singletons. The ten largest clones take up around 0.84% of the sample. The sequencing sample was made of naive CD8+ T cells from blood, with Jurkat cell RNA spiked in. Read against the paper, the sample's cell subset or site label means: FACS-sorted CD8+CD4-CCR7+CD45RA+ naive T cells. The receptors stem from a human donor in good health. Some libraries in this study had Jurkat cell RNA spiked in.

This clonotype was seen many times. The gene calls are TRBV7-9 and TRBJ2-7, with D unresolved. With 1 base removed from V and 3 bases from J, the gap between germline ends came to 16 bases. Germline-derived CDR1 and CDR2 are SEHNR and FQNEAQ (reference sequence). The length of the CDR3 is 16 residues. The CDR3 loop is CASSLVPTKTDYEQYF. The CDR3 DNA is TGTGCCAGCAGCTTAGTCCCCACAAAAACTGACTACGAGCAGTACTTC.

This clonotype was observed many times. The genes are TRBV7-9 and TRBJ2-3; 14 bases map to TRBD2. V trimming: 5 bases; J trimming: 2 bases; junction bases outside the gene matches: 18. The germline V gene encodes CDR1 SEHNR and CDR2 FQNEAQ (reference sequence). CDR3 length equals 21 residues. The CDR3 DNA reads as TGTGCCAGCAGCCAAGCGCCCGGGACTAGCGGGAGTAGTACCTTCACAGATACGCAGTATTTT. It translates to CASSQAPGTSGSSTFTDTQYF.

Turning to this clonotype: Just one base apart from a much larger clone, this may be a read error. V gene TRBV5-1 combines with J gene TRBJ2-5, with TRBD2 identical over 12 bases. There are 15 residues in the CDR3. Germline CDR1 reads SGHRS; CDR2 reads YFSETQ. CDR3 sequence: CASGFVTSGGETQYF. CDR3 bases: TGCGCCAGCGGCTTTGTGACTAGCGGGGGCGAGACCCAGTACTTC.

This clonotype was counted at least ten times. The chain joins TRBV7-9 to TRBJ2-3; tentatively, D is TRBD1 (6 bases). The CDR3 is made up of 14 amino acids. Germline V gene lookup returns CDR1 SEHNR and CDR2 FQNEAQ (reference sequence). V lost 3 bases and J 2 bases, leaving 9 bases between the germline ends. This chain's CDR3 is CASSFWTDTDTQYF. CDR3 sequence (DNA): TGTGCCAGCAGCTTTTGGACAGACACAGATACGCAGTATTTT. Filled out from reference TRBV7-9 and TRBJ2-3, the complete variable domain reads DTGVSQNPRHKITKRGQNVTFRCDPISEHNRLYWYRQTLGQGPEFLTYFQNEAQLEKSRLLSDRFSAERPKGSFSTLEIQRTEQGDSAMYLCASSFWTDTDTQYFGPGTRLTVL.

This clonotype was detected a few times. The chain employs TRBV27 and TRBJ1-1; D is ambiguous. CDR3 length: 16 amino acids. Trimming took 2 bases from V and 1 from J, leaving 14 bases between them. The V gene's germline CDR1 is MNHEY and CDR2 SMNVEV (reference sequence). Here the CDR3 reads CASSLNVAGGNTEAFF. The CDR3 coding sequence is TGTGCCAGCAGTTTAAACGTGGCAGGAGGGAACACTGAAGCTTTCTTT.

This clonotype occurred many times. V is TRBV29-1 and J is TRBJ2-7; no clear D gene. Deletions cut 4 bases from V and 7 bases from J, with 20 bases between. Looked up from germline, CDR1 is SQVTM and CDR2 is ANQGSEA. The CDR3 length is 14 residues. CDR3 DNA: TGCAGCGTTGCCCCAGCAGCAGGCCCTAGGGAGCAGTACTTC. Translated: CSVAPAAGPREQYF.

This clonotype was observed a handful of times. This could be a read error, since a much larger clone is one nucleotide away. The CDR3 loop reads CSVGASSTGELFF. CDR3 DNA: TGCAGCGTTGGGGCAAGTTCCACCGGGGAGCTGTTTTTT. The rearrangement uses TRBV29-1 and TRBJ2-2; D is uncertain. CDR3 length: 13 residues. The germline CDR1 and CDR2 sequences are SQVTM and ANQGSEA. Trimming took off 4 bases at V and 4 bases at J, with 10 bases between the two ends.

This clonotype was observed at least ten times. The CDR3 DNA reads TGTGCCAGCGGACAGCCTTATAGCAATCAGCCCCAGCATTTT. This sequence encodes CASGQPYSNQPQHF. This chain uses TRBV27 with TRBJ1-5; D perhaps matches TRBD1 (6 bases). The V end lost 8 bases, the J end lost 0 bases, and 11 bases lay between the germline ends. The CDR3 runs 14 residues. In germline, CDR1 is MNHEY, CDR2 SMNVEV (reference sequence).